The 2 T cell receptor beta chains below come from one sample, sequenced in a study of CD8+CD57+ T cells in acquired aplastic anemia. CDR3 and TCR beta VDJ profiling relied on a genomic DNA template. TCRdb re-analysed the reads in MiXCR, keeping a single row per CDR3 protein. Among some 410,000 distinct CDR3 sequences listed, 55% to 75% were seen once. Sequenced material: sorted CD4+, CD8+, or CD8+CD57+ T cells (not recorded which) from PBMCs. The origin of the receptors is a human donor in good health, serving as a control.

This rearrangement joins TRBV12-3 or TRBV12-4 to TRBJ2-7; D is perhaps TRBD2 (5 bases). The CDR3 loop spans 14 amino acids. Trimming shortened V by 5 bases and J by 9 bases, and 20 bases separated the two germline ends. CDR3 bases: TGTGCCAGCAGTCAAGGGCTAGCAAGAGCGGCGCAGTACTTC. Protein product: CASSQGLARAAQYF.

Concerning this clonotype: One end of the junction varies from germline; a read error may be responsible. The chain joins TRBV25-1 to TRBJ2-7, with D perhaps TRBD1 or TRBD2 (6 bases each). The J call is in doubt because the DNA end fits TRBJ2-1 better. Germline V gene lookup returns CDR1 MGHDK and CDR2 SYGVNS. CDR3 length: 16 amino acids. The CDR3 DNA sequence: TGTGCCAGCAGTGAGGGGGGCAGGCGGATCTACAACGAGCAGTTCTTC. This encodes CASSEGGRRIYNEQFF.